Below, 29 T cell receptor beta chains from the same sample are listed, as sequenced in a study of T cell responses to AZD1222 COVID-19 vaccine. Using immunoSEQ multiplex PCR, the repertoire was profiled, and TCRdb retains in-frame clones only, with some absent. The repertoire has some 150,000 clones, about 82% of them found once; the top ten carry over 4.5%. The sample consisted of peripheral blood, taken 28 days after the second AZD1222 dose. Every receptor here comes from an adult who received the AZD1222 COVID-19 vaccine.

V is TRBV6-6 and J is TRBJ2-3; TRBD2 is a possible D gene (6 bases). V lost 2 bases, J lost 9 bases, and 9 bases lay in between. Germline V lookup: CDR1 MNHNY, CDR2 SVGAGI (reference sequence). The CDR3 runs 12 residues. The CDR3 DNA is TGTGCCAGCAGTTACCCGGGGGAAACGCAGTATTTT. It is translated as CASSYPGETQYF.

The V call is TRBV10-3, the J call TRBJ1-1; 8 positions match TRBD1. The germline CDR1 and CDR2 sequences are ENHRY and SYGVKD. Unmatched junction bases numbered 5, after V lost 2 bases and J lost 0 bases. The CDR3 contains 16 residues. The CDR3 nucleotides are TGTGCCATCAGTGAGACCCGGACAGGGCTGAACACTGAAGCTTTCTTT. Residues: CAISETRTGLNTEAFF.

V gene TRBV19 combines with J gene TRBJ2-1; 13 nucleotides align to TRBD2. The CDR3 runs 14 residues. Looked up from germline, CDR1 is LNHDA and CDR2 is SQIVND (reference sequence). J gave up 3 bases and V 8 bases, and 1 base lay outside the gene matches. CDR3 nucleotides: TGTGCCAGTGGACTAGCGGGAGTCTACAATGAGCAGTTCTTC. Amino acids: CASGLAGVYNEQFF.

The chain combines TRBV6-5 with TRBJ2-1; 9 bases are a match to TRBD2. Germline V gene data show CDR1 as MNHEY and CDR2 as SVGAGI. The CDR3 covers 13 residues. V lost 4 bases and J lost 10; bases outside the gene matches: 5. The CDR3 DNA sequence: TGTGCCAGCAGTTTCCCCGGACTAGCGGAGCAGTTCTTC. This sequence encodes CASSFPGLAEQFF.

The V call is TRBV4-1, the J call TRBJ1-1; a possible D gene is TRBD1 (5 bases). Germline CDR1 and CDR2: MGHRA and YSYEKL. Trimming shortened V by 3 bases and J by 4 bases, and 12 bases separated the two germline ends. The CDR3 spans 14 residues. The CDR3 bases are TGCGCCAGCAGCCAGCGAGACCAGGGCACTGAAGCTTTCTTT. Amino acids: CASSQRDQGTEAFF.

V usage is TRBV19 and J usage is TRBJ1-1, with D tentatively TRBD1 (5 bases). V lost 0 bases and J 5 bases, leaving 13 bases between the germline ends. This CDR3 is built from 15 residues. Germline loops: CDR1 LNHDA, CDR2 SQIVND (reference sequence). The DNA of the CDR3 is TGTGCCAGTAGTATAGAAGAGAGGGGTTGGACTGAAGCTTTCTTT. It codes for CASSIEERGWTEAFF.

The J gene is TRBJ1-2, the V gene TRBV18; no firm D call. The CDR3 runs to 13 residues. Trimming took 6 bases from V and 7 from J, leaving 15 bases between them. The germline V gene encodes CDR1 KGHSH and CDR2 LQKENI. The CDR3 region has the DNA TGTGCCAGCTCGCCGGACTATTCGGGTGGCTACACCTTC. Translating it yields CASSPDYSGGYTF.

This chain links TRBV27 with TRBJ2-7, with 7 positions matching TRBD1. J was trimmed by 5 bases and V by 6 bases; bases with no gene match: 13. The CDR3 is made up of 15 amino acids. CDR1 is MNHEY, CDR2 SMNVEV, per germline (reference sequence). The CDR3 is CASRSGTESPDEQYF. CDR3 nucleotides: TGTGCCAGCAGATCCGGGACAGAGTCTCCTGACGAGCAGTACTTC.

The chain employs TRBV18 and TRBJ1-5, with TRBD1 matching 11 bases. V lost 8 bases and J lost 5; bases outside the gene matches: 2. The CDR3 extends over 13 amino acids. Germline CDR1 KGHSH, CDR2 LQKENI. The CDR3 sequence is CASGQGADQPQHF. The CDR3 coding sequence is TGTGCCAGCGGACAGGGGGCCGATCAGCCCCAGCATTTT.

V and J are TRBV6-5 and TRBJ1-2; D unclear. The CDR3 runs 13 residues. The V and J ends lost 5 bases and 0 bases respectively, with 7 bases between them. Germline V gene sequence: CDR1 MNHEY, CDR2 SVGAGI. As DNA, the CDR3 is TGTGCCAGCAGTCTCACTACTAACTATGGCTACACCTTC. Encoded protein: CASSLTTNYGYTF.

This clone has just a few counts. The genes are TRBV7-2 and TRBJ2-3; 7 bases fit TRBD2. Trimming took 1 base from V and 2 from J; bases not matched to a gene: 6. The length of the CDR3 is 16 residues. CDR1 is SGHTA and CDR2 is FQGNSA in the germline V gene. The CDR3 sequence is CASSLGASGITDTQYF. The CDR3 nucleotides are TGTGCCAGCAGCTTAGGGGCTAGCGGCATCACAGATACGCAGTATTTT.

The chain carries TRBV6-1 and TRBJ2-7; no firm D call. CDR3 length: 16 amino acids. Trimming stripped 4 bases from V and 3 bases from J, with 19 bases between. In germline, CDR1 is MNHNS, CDR2 SASEGT. The CDR3 region has the DNA TGTGCCAGCAGTGTACAGTACCGAACAGATCTCTACGAGCAGTACTTC. Translated, it gives CASSVQYRTDLYEQYF.

The genes are TRBV3-1 (or the pseudogene TRBV3-2) and TRBJ1-6, with D hard to call. V lost 1 base to trimming and J lost 10 bases, with 14 bases between them. This CDR3 comprises 15 residues. Germline-derived CDR1 and CDR2 are LGHDT and YNNKEL (reference sequence). The CDR3 spells CASSQVNSGRSPLHF. In DNA, the CDR3 is TGTGCCAGCAGCCAAGTGAACTCCGGCCGCTCACCCCTCCACTTT.

The J gene is TRBJ2-3, the V gene TRBV29-1; D tentatively reads TRBD1 or TRBD2 (5 bases each). The germline CDR1 and CDR2 sequences are SQVTM and ANQGSEA. The CDR3 length is 13 residues. Trimming cost V 3 bases and J 4 bases, with 11 bases left between them. The CDR3 sequence: CSVEGESSDTQYF. CDR3 DNA: TGCAGCGTTGAGGGGGAGAGCTCAGATACGCAGTATTTT.

This chain joins TRBV3-1 (or the pseudogene TRBV3-2) and TRBJ2-7; D ambiguous. Trimming removed 4 bases at V and 2 bases at J, with 15 bases between. Germline CDR1 LGHDT, CDR2 YNNKEL (reference sequence). This CDR3 contains 15 residues. CDR3 loop: CASSPARTATYEQYF. For the CDR3, the DNA is TGTGCCAGCAGCCCTGCACGAACGGCCACCTACGAGCAGTACTTC.

J is TRBJ1-2 and V is TRBV19; no firm D call. The CDR3 extends over 15 amino acids. The V end lost 3 bases, the J end lost 6 bases, and 17 bases lay between the germline ends. Germline V lookup: CDR1 LNHDA, CDR2 SQIVND (reference sequence). The chain's CDR3 is CASSISDPSGNGYTF. As DNA, the CDR3 is TGTGCCAGTAGTATTTCGGACCCGTCAGGAAATGGCTACACCTTC.

The rearrangement joins TRBV13 to TRBJ2-6; D may be TRBD1 (6 bases). The V gene lost 8 bases and the J gene lost 9 bases, with 11 bases spanning the gap. The CDR3 is 12 amino acids. CDR1 is PRHDT, CDR2 FYEKMQ, per germline (reference sequence). CDR3 nucleotides: TGTGCCAGCGGCAGGGGTGGCAACGTCCTGACTTTC. Translation: CASGRGGNVLTF. Drawing the rest from reference TRBV13 and TRBJ2-6, the complete variable domain is AAGVIQSPRHLIKEKRETATLKCYPIPRHDTVYWYQQGPGQDPQFLISFYEKMQSDKGSIPDRFSAQQFSDYHSELNMSSLELGDSALYFCASGRGGNVLTFGAGSRLTVL.

The rearrangement joins TRBV6-5 to TRBJ2-5, with TRBD1 as a possible D gene (6 bases). The CDR3 covers 13 residues. V was pared by 7 bases and J by 1 base, with 10 bases between. CDR1 is MNHEY, CDR2 SVGAGI, per germline. The CDR3 sequence is CASKRQAQETQYF. In DNA form, the CDR3 reads TGTGCCAGCAAAAGACAGGCCCAAGAGACCCAGTACTTC.

The J gene is TRBJ1-2, the V gene TRBV6-6; D gene ambiguous. Germline V gives CDR1 MNHNY, CDR2 SVGAGI (reference sequence). Deletions cut 2 bases from V and 6 bases from J, with 13 bases between. The CDR3 sequence is 14 residues long. CDR3: CASSYLGGEDGYTF. The DNA of the CDR3 is TGTGCCAGCAGTTACCTCGGCGGGGAGGATGGCTACACCTTC.

This clone was picked up a small number of times. The chain combines TRBV10-2 with TRBJ1-6; TRBD1 is a possible D gene (5 bases). Germline CDR1 and CDR2: WSHSY and SAAADI. The CDR3 totals 16 residues. Trimming removed 8 bases at V and 0 bases at J, with 14 bases between. In nucleotides, the CDR3 is TGCGCCAGCGGGACCTCTACCAGCTCCTATAATTCACCCCTCCACTTT. It codes for CASGTSTSSYNSPLHF.

The V call is TRBV7-8, the J call TRBJ2-7, with D perhaps matching TRBD2 (5 bases). Trimming stripped 2 bases from V and 1 base from J, with 12 bases between. Germline-derived CDR1 and CDR2 are SGHVS and FQNEAQ. This CDR3 has 15 amino acids. CDR3 DNA sequence: TGTGCCAGCAGCTTATATTCGGGAACATCCTACGAGCAGTACTTC. This gives the protein CASSLYSGTSYEQYF.

This rearrangement joins TRBV11-3 to TRBJ2-1, with 9 bases matching TRBD2. Trimming removed 4 bases from V and 6 bases from J; junction bases left unmatched: 7. Germline-derived CDR1 and CDR2 are SGHNT and YENEEA. The CDR3 extends over 15 amino acids. CDR3 sequence: CASSSQAGGFNEQFF. CDR3 in DNA: TGTGCCAGCAGCTCCCAAGCGGGAGGATTCAATGAGCAGTTCTTC.

The genes are TRBV7-9 and TRBJ2-3; the match to TRBD2 covers 12 bases. The CDR3 covers 14 residues. With V trimmed by 2 bases and J by 9 bases, 3 bases remained unmatched. The germline V gene has CDR1 SEHNR and CDR2 FQNEAQ (reference sequence). The CDR3 region has the DNA TGTGCCAGCAGCTTAACGACTAGCGGGGGAACGCAGTATTTT. This codes for CASSLTTSGGTQYF.

The J gene is TRBJ2-1, the V gene TRBV6-5, with 9 positions matching TRBD2. The length of the CDR3 is 15 residues. The ends lost 2 bases at V and 6 bases at J; junction bases unmatched: 5. CDR1 is MNHEY and CDR2 is SVGAGI in the germline V gene. CDR3 sequence: CASSYRGRASNEQFF. For the CDR3, the DNA is TGTGCCAGCAGTTACCGCGGGAGGGCTTCCAATGAGCAGTTCTTC.

This sequence joins TRBV7-6 and TRBJ2-1, with no clear D. CDR3 length equals 12 residues. V was trimmed by 1 base and J by 10 bases, leaving 8 bases between them. The germline gives CDR1 SGHVS, CDR2 FNYEAQ. Here the CDR3 DNA reads TGTGCCAGCAGCTTAGGCGGAACCGAGCAGTTCTTC. It codes for CASSLGGTEQFF.

The CDR3 protein is CASSPMDRGGSYNEQFF. The CDR3 DNA follows: TGTGCCAGCAGCCCTATGGACAGGGGTGGATCCTACAATGAGCAGTTCTTC. The J gene is TRBJ2-1, the V gene TRBV6-2 or TRBV6-3, with TRBD1 matching 9 bases. V lost 6 bases and J lost 1; bases outside the gene matches: 10. The CDR3 contains 17 residues. CDR1 is MNHEY and CDR2 is SVGEGT in the germline V gene.

V gene TRBV18 combines with J gene TRBJ2-5; TRBD1 agrees at 7 bases. Trimming took 5 bases from V and 11 from J; bases not matched to a gene: 14. This CDR3 spans 14 amino acids. From germline, CDR1 is KGHSH and CDR2 LQKENI. CDR3 sequence reads: CASSAYRGQLGQYF. CDR3 nucleotides: TGTGCCAGCTCAGCTTACAGGGGTCAACTCGGGCAGTACTTC.

This clone was recorded once. This chain connects TRBV5-8 to TRBJ1-3; no clear D gene. Germline V gene sequence: CDR1 SGHTS, CDR2 YDEGEE. V was shortened by 5 bases and J by 1 base, with 10 bases between the two germline ends. The CDR3 has 14 residues. The DNA for the CDR3 is TGTGCCAGCAGGCGGGTGTTTTCTGGAAACACCATATATTTT. Translating it yields CASRRVFSGNTIYF.

The rearrangement links TRBV6-5 to TRBJ1-6; D uncertain. This CDR3 is built from 13 residues. The V gene's germline CDR1 is MNHEY and CDR2 SVGAGI. With 6 bases removed from V and 10 bases from J, the gap between germline ends came to 13 bases. The CDR3 reads CASRPRDGSPLHF. CDR3 sequence (DNA): TGTGCCAGCAGGCCCCGCGACGGCTCACCCCTCCACTTT.